The entry that follows covers one TCR beta chain sequence. Its antigen specificity is not known. The input lacks base qualities; no much larger clone sits a single base away. This entry belongs to a study of T cell changes during pregnancy in multiple sclerosis (dated by TCRdb to between 2019 and 2020). Background for the entire study: The study looked at changes in the T cell repertoire across pregnancy in women with multiple sclerosis.

The cysteine opens and the phenylalanine closes a CDR3 of 15 amino acids. Kept here is only the CDR3 DNA, which spans 45 bases and is read in frame from base 1. Unmatched junction bases come to 4, with V trimmed by 0 bases and J by 4 bases. Looking up the germline V gene yields CDR1 SGDLS and CDR2 YYNGEE. Library preparation used the immunoSEQ multiplex PCR assay. What TCRdb holds here is the immuneACCESS table cut down to in-frame rearrangements. Part of the clones is not present; checked against another copy, under half of the missing clones reflect an unresolved V gene, and the others are unexplained. The sample table contains 100,000 to 130,000 clones; only one count was recorded for about 90% of them. Roughly 0.82% of the sample is taken by the ten largest.

Sequencing was performed on peripheral blood, taken in the third trimester of pregnancy. This receptor was taken from a female donor in good health, enrolled as a control in a pregnancy study. Here the chain combines TRBV9 and TRBJ1-1, and 9 junctional nucleotides match TRBD1. The nucleotides are TGTGCCAGCAGCGTAGTCGACAGGGGGGTCACTGAAGCTTTCTTT. Its protein product is CASSVVDRGVTEAFF.